These 12 T cell receptor beta chains share one sample of origin, sequenced in a study of blood T cells in healthy people across ages. PCR was performed a second time for 7 to 11 cycles using a sample-barcoded 5' primer and a J-beta primer mix. TCRdb re-called the 5' RACE reads through MiXCR, storing one row per CDR3 protein. The sample lists approximately 800,000 distinct CDR3 sequences, 53% occurring once. What was sequenced was blood. All receptors come from an elderly man in good health.

The chain combines TRBV20-1 with TRBJ1-6; a weak D match, TRBD1 (5 bases). CDR1 and CDR2 (germline): DFQATT, SNEGSKA (reference sequence). Trimming stripped 1 base from V and 0 bases from J, with 10 bases between. This CDR3 spans 16 amino acids. Here the CDR3 reads CSARVGGGSYNSPLHF. In DNA form, the CDR3 reads TGCAGTGCTAGAGTCGGGGGGGGCTCCTATAATTCACCCCTCCACTTT.

This clonotype has just a few counts. Germline is not matched at one junction end, which may reflect a read error. The rearrangement joins TRBV5-1 to TRBJ2-5, with D maybe TRBD2 (5 bases). CDR1 and CDR2 (germline): SGHRS, YFSETQ. This CDR3 comprises 14 residues. The CDR3 DNA is TGCGCCAGCACCCTGTGGGGAGACCAAGAGACCCAGTATTTC. Translating it yields CASTLWGDQETQYF.

The chain carries TRBV7-3 and TRBJ2-2; tentative D call: TRBD1 (6 bases). V lost 8 bases and J 0 bases, leaving 7 bases between the germline ends. Germline CDR1 and CDR2: SGHTA and FQGTGA. CDR3 length: 13 residues. The CDR3 nucleotides are TGTGCCAGCGGGGGCGCGAACACCGGGGAGCTGTTTTTT. This translates into CASGGANTGELFF.

This clonotype has more than one count but fewer than ten. V usage is TRBV24-1 and J usage is TRBJ2-5, with D maybe TRBD2 (6 bases). Trimming took 4 bases from V and 4 from J, leaving 15 bases between them. CDR3 length: 15 amino acids. CDR1 and CDR2 (germline): KGHDR, SFDVKD. CDR3 DNA sequence: TGTGCCACCAGTGACCCCGGGAGCCCGAGAGAGACCCAGTACTTC. Its protein is CATSDPGSPRETQYF.

V and J are TRBV7-9 and TRBJ2-3; D may be TRBD1 (5 bases). CDR3 size: 15 residues. Trimming stripped 4 bases from V and 14 bases from J, with 25 bases between. Germline-derived CDR1 and CDR2 are SEHNR and FQNEAQ (reference sequence). CDR3 DNA: TGTGCCAGCAGCTCCCATGGGGCAGAGCACAGATACACGTATTTT. This sequence encodes CASSSHGAEHRYTYF.

This clonotype was observed a handful of times. The chain combines TRBV5-1 with TRBJ1-1; D is undetermined. The germline V gene has CDR1 SGHRS and CDR2 YFSETQ. This CDR3 comprises 11 residues. The V end was cut by 5 bases, the J end by 5 bases, with 7 bases between. The CDR3 protein is CASRGETEAFF. In DNA, the CDR3 is TGCGCCAGCAGAGGAGAGACTGAAGCTTTCTTT.

V gene TRBV27 combines with J gene TRBJ2-1, with 9 nucleotides matching TRBD2. After removal of 6 bases from V and 9 bases from J, the junction contained 15 bases not matched to a gene. The CDR3 has 16 amino acids. CDR1 MNHEY and CDR2 SMNVEV come from the germline V gene (reference sequence). The CDR3 region has the DNA TGTGCCAGCAGGAAGGCGGGGCTAGCGGGACGAGGTGAGCAGTTCTTC. It codes for CASRKAGLAGRGEQFF.

To note about this clonotype: The germline gene is not matched at one end of the junction; a read error may be the cause. The chain has TRBV20-1 and TRBJ2-1; D may be TRBD2 (5 bases). Germline CDR1 is DFQATT and CDR2 is SNEGSKA (reference sequence). The CDR3 has 16 amino acids. In DNA, the CDR3 is TGCGGTGCTAGAGATCCTCCGACTACTTCGAGTAATGAGCAGTTCTTC. This encodes CGARDPPTTSSNEQFF.

The gene calls are TRBV18 and TRBJ2-1, with 9 bases identical to TRBD2. Germline-derived CDR1 and CDR2 are KGHSH and LQKENI. The CDR3 has 16 residues. V was pared by 0 bases and J by 4 bases, with 4 bases of the junction left unmatched. CDR3 sequence: CASSPPGTSFYNEQFF. As DNA, the CDR3 is TGTGCCAGCTCACCACCCGGGACTAGCTTTTACAATGAGCAGTTCTTC. The full variable domain, in which reference TRBV18 and TRBJ2-1 provide the parts outside the CDR3, is NAGVMQNPRHLVRRRGQEARLRCSPMKGHSHVYWYRQLPEEGLKFMVYLQKENIIDESGMPKERFSAEFPKEGPSILRIQQVVRGDSAAYFCASSPPGTSFYNEQFFGPGTRLTVL.

This clonotype was detected only a few times. The CDR3 loop reads CAAGILHRYAYF. DNA of the CDR3: TGTGCCGCTGGGATTCTGCACAGATACGCGTATTTT. The chain joins TRBV6-1 to TRBJ2-3; D is undetermined. CDR3 size: 12 residues. Germline lookup yields CDR1 MNHNS and CDR2 SASEGT. V was clipped by 11 bases and J by 14 bases, with 23 bases between them.

A few counts support this clonotype. The chain links TRBV27 to TRBJ2-3; D is unresolved. CDR3 length equals 13 residues. The ends were cut back, 2 bases at V and 13 bases at J, with 16 bases in the middle. CDR1 is MNHEY and CDR2 is SMNVEV in the germline V gene (reference sequence). The CDR3 region has the DNA TGTGCCAGCAGTTTACCACCCACGGGTCTGGAGTATTTT. Translated, it gives CASSLPPTGLEYF.

This clonotype has just a few counts. The V gene is TRBV7-3, the J gene TRBJ2-1, with D possibly being TRBD2 (6 bases). CDR1 and CDR2 (germline): SGHTA, FQGTGA. The CDR3 length is 14 residues. V lost 3 bases, J lost 7 bases, and 13 bases lay in between. This chain's CDR3 is CASSLGLPENEQFF. The CDR3 bases are TGTGCCAGCAGCTTGGGACTGCCCGAAAATGAGCAGTTCTTC.